This entry concerns a single T cell receptor (beta chain). No antigen is known for it. Sequenced by immunoSEQ multiplex PCR; TCRdb stores in-frame clones only, minus some. Of under 150,000 clones in the sample, just over 90% were seen once. This record comes from a study of cytomegalovirus exposure and HLA in healthy donors. CDR1 is SGHAT and CDR2 is FQDESV in the germline V gene (reference sequence). The length of the CDR3 is 16 residues. Trimming at V came to 1 base and at J to 3 bases, leaving 8 bases not matched to a gene. Whole-study findings and limits: A few of the chains that were CMV-associated were confirmed in vitro to be specific for CMV antigens.

The clonotype was recovered from a man aged 18 to 30 in good health and CMV-seronegative. Sequences were obtained from PBMCs. V is TRBV11-1 and J is TRBJ1-1, with 7 bases lining up with TRBD1. The CDR3 DNA reads TGTGCCAGCAGCTTAGGTGAGGGGGCTGCGGACACTGAAGCTTTCTTT. Its translation: CASSLGEGAADTEAFF.